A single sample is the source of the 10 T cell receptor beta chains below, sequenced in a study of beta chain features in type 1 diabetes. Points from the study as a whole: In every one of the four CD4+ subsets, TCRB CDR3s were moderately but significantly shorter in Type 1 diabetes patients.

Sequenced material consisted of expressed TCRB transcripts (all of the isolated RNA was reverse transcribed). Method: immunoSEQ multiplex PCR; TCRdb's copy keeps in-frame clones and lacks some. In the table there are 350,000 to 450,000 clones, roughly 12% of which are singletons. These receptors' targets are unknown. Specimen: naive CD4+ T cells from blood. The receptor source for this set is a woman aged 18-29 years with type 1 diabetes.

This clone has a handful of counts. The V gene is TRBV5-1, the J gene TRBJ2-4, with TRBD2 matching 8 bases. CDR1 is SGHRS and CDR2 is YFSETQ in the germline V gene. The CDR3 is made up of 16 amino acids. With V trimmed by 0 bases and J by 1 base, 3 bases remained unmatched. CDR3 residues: CASSLEGGGAKNIQYF. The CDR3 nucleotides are TGCGCCAGCAGCTTGGAGGGCGGGGGGGCCAAAAACATTCAGTACTTC.

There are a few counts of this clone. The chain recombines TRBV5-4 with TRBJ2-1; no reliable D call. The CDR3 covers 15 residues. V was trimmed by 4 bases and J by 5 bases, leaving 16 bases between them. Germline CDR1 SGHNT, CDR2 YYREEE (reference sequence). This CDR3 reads CASSVPGRNHNEQFF. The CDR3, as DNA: TGTGCCAGCAGCGTCCCGGGTCGAAATCACAATGAGCAGTTCTTC.

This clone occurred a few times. Here the CDR3 DNA reads TGTGCCAGCACGCGGGGGGGGACCGGGGAGCTGTTTTTT. Protein sequence: CASTRGGTGELFF. V gene TRBV5-5 combines with J gene TRBJ2-2, with 9 bases that match TRBD2. CDR1 and CDR2 from the germline V gene are SGHKS and YYEKEE (reference sequence). After removal of 6 bases from V and 5 bases from J, the junction contained 2 bases not matched to a gene. CDR3 length: 13 amino acids.

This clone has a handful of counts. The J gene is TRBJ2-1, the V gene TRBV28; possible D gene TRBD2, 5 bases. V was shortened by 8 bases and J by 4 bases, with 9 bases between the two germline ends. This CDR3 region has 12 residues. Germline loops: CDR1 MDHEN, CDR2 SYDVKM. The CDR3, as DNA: TGTGCCAGCGGACTCACATACAATGAGCAGTTCTTC. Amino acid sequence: CASGLTYNEQFF.

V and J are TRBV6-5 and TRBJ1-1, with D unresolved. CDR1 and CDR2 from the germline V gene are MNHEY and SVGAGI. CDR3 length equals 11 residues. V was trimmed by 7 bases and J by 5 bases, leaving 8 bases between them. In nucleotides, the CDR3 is TGTGCCAGCACCTACGGGACTGAAGCTTTCTTT. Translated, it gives CASTYGTEAFF.

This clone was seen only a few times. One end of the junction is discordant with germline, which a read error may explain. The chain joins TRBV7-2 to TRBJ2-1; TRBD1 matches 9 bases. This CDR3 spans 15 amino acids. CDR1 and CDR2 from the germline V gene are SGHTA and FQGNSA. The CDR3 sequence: CASNLLGQGYNEQFF. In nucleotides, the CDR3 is TGTGCCAGCAACTTACTGGGACAGGGATACAATGAGCAGTTCTTC.

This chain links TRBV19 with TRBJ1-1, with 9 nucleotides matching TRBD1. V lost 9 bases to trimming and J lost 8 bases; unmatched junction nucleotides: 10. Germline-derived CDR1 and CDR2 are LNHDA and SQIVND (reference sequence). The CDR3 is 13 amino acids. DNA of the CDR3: TGTGCCAGCTCCTGGGACAGGGAATTCGAAGCTTTCTTT. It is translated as CASSWDREFEAFF.

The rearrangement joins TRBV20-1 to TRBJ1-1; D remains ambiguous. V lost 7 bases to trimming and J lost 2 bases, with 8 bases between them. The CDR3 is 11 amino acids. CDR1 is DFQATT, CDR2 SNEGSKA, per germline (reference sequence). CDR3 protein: CSVKTNTEAFF. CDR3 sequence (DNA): TGCAGTGTTAAGACTAACACTGAAGCTTTCTTT.

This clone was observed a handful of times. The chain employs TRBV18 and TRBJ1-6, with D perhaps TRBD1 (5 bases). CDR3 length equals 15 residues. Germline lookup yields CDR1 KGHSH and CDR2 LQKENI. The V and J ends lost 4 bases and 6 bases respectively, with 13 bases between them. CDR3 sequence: CASSQDPDSNSPLHF. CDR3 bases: TGTGCCAGCTCACAGGACCCAGACAGTAATTCACCCCTCCACTTT. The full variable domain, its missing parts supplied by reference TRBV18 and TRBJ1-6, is NAGVMQNPRHLVRRRGQEARLRCSPMKGHSHVYWYRQLPEEGLKFMVYLQKENIIDESGMPKERFSAEFPKEGPSILRIQQVVRGDSAAYFCASSQDPDSNSPLHFGNGTRLTVT.

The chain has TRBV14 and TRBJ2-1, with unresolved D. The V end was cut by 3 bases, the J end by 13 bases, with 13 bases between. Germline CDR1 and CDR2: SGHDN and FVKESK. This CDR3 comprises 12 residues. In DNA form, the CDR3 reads TGTGCCAGCAGCCAGGTTCGTTTTGGCCAGTTCTTC. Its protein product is CASSQVRFGQFF.